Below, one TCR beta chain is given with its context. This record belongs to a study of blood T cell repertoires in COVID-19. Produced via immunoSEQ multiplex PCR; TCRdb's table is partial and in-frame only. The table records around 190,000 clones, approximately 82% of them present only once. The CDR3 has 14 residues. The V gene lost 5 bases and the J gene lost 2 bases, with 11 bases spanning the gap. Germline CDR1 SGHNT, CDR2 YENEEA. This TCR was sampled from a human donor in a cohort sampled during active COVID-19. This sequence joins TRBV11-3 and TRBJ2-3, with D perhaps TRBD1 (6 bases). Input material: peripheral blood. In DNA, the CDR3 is TGTGCCAGCAGCATCGACAGGTCCACAGATACGCAGTATTTT. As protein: CASSIDRSTDTQYF.